This TCR beta chain was obtained from a study of blood T cell repertoires in COVID-19. Method: immunoSEQ multiplex PCR; TCRdb's copy keeps in-frame clones and lacks some. The sample includes over 95,000 clones, more than 70% of them seen just once. V was pared by 4 bases and J by 3 bases, with 8 bases of the junction left unmatched. CDR1 is MNHEY, CDR2 SMNVEV, per germline (reference sequence). The CDR3 totals 15 residues. The sequenced sample was peripheral blood. The chain carries TRBV27 and TRBJ2-7; 8 bases are shared with TRBD1. The TCR originated in a woman aged 55-70 years with COVID-19, enrolled during active disease. In DNA, the CDR3 is TGTGCCAGCAGTTCCCGACAGGGGATCATCTACGAGCAGTACTTC. This translates into CASSSRQGIIYEQYF.